This TCR beta chain was found in a study of T cell clonality in common variable immunodeficiency. The study, taken as a whole, reports: Authors noted CVID clonality's cause needs subpopulation repertoire sequencing. Patient heterogeneity in the CVID cohort limited correlations between repertoire features and clinical complications. Fewer TCRbeta clones were shared among CVID subjects than controls.

Clones were sequenced by immunoSEQ multiplex PCR, and TCRdb holds only the in-frame ones, with some missing. The sample holds approximately 56,000 clones, and no clone turns up only once. In this sample, this clone turned up a few times. Its antigen is unknown. Blood samples were heparinized, 5 to 8 ml per donor. The origin of this receptor is a person aged 18 to 70 in good health. The sequencing input was peripheral blood mononuclear cells.

The CDR3 DNA, read in part, is TGTGCCAGCAGTGTTTCAGGAGGATACTATGGC. Residues: CASSVSGGYYG. The entire CDR3 reads CASSVSGGYYGYTF. J is TRBJ1-2 and V is TRBV2; no definite D call. From the germline J gene comes the end of the CDR3, since the read stops 3 residues before it. The length of the CDR3 is 14 residues. Germline-derived CDR1 and CDR2 are SNHLY and FYNNEI. The V end was cut by 4 bases, the J end by 3 bases, with 12 bases between.